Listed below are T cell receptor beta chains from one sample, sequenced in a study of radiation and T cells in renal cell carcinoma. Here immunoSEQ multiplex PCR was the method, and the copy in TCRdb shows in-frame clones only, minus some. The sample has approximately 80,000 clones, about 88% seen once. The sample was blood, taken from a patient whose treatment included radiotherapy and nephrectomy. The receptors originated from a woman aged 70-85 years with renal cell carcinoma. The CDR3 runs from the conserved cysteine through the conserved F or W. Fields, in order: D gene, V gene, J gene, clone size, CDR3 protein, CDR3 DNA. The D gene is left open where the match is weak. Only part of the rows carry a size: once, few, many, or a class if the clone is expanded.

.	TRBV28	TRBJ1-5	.	CASSLLKDQPQHF	TGTGCCAGCAGTTTACTGAAGGATCAGCCCCAGCATTTT
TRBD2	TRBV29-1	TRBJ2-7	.	CSVRQGVRLAGGTPYEQYF	TGCAGCGTCCGACAGGGGGTAAGACTAGCGGGGGGAACGCCCTACGAGCAGTACTTC
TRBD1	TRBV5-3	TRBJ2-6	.	CARRPDRAEFAGANVLTF	TGTGCCAGAAGGCCGGACAGGGCCGAGTTTGCTGGGGCCAACGTCCTGACTTTC
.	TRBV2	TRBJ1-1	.	CASNIWQTEAFF	TGTGCCAGCAACATTTGGCAAACTGAAGCTTTCTTT
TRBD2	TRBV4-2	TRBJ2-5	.	CASSPLAGGPQETQYF	TGTGCCAGCAGCCCTTTAGCGGGGGGGCCCCAAGAGACCCAGTACTTC
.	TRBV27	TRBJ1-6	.	CASSLQGFNSPLHF	TGTGCCAGCAGCTTACAGGGCTTTAATTCACCCCTCCACTTT
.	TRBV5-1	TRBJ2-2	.	CASSLDNTGELFF	TGCGCCAGCAGCCTGGACAACACCGGGGAGCTGTTTTTT
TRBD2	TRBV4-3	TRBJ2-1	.	CASSLASSGSYNEQFF	TGCGCCAGCAGCCTAGCGTCTAGCGGCTCCTACAATGAGCAGTTCTTC
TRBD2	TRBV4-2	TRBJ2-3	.	CASTSGGSTDTQYF	TGTGCCAGTACCAGCGGGGGGTCCACAGATACGCAGTATTTT
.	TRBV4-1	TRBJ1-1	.	CASSQGGVMNTEAFF	TGCGCCAGCAGCCAAGGGGGGGTAATGAACACTGAAGCTTTCTTT
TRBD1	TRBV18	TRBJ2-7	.	CASSPRQGANDEQYF	TGTGCCAGCTCACCACGACAGGGGGCAAACGACGAGCAGTACTTC
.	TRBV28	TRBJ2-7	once	CASSPTLGGYEQYF	TGTGCCAGCAGCCCCACGTTAGGGGGTTACGAGCAGTACTTC
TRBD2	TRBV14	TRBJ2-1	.	CASSELAGGPYNEQFF	TGTGCCAGCAGCGAGTTAGCGGGGGGCCCATACAATGAGCAGTTCTTC
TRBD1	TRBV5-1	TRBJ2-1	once	CASSFSTGGSYNEQFF	TGCGCCAGCAGCTTTTCCACAGGGGGGTCCTACAATGAGCAGTTCTTC
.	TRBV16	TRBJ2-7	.	CASSQSISSYEQYF	TGTGCCAGCAGCCAATCCATAAGCTCCTACGAGCAGTACTTC
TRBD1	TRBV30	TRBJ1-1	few	CAWGTGMNTEAFF	TGTGCCTGGGGGACAGGGATGAACACTGAAGCTTTCTTT
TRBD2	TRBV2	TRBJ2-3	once	CASSQTSGGTDTQYF	TGTGCCAGCAGTCAGACTAGCGGGGGGACAGATACGCAGTATTTT
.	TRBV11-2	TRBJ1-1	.	CASRLVPGVNTEAFF	TGTGCCAGCAGATTAGTTCCAGGGGTGAACACTGAAGCTTTCTTT
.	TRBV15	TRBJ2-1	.	CATSRDPPGEGKINEQFF	TGTGCCACCAGCAGAGATCCTCCAGGCGAGGGGAAAATCAATGAGCAGTTCTTC
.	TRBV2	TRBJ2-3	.	CASSPLGGGTDTQYF	TGTGCCAGCAGTCCCTTAGGCGGGGGCACAGATACGCAGTATTTT
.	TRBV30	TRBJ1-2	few	CAWSGPYGYTF	TGTGCCTGGAGTGGACCATATGGCTACACCTTC
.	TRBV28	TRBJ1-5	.	CASSLFPSDNQPQHF	TGTGCCAGCAGTTTATTCCCTTCGGACAATCAGCCCCAGCATTTT
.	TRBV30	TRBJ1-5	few	CAWSRQGGQPQHF	TGTGCCTGGAGCCGGCAGGGCGGTCAGCCCCAGCATTTT
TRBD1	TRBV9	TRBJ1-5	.	CASSNGSGTASSSNQPQHF	TGTGCCAGCAGTAATGGATCCGGGACAGCTTCCTCGAGCAATCAGCCCCAGCATTTT
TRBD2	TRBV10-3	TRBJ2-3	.	CAISESSSGGGTDTQYF	TGTGCCATCAGTGAGTCATCTAGCGGGGGGGGCACAGATACGCAGTATTTT
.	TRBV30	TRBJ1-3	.	CAWSGTESGNTIYF	TGTGCCTGGAGTGGGACGGAGTCTGGAAACACCATATATTTT
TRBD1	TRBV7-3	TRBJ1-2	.	CASSSTGGRYGYTF	TGTGCCAGCAGCTCCACAGGGGGGAGATATGGCTACACCTTC
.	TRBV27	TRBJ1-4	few	CASSRSGVLNEKLFF	TGTGCCAGCAGCCGCAGTGGGGTGCTTAATGAAAAACTGTTTTTT
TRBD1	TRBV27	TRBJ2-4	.	CASRGQGTRNIQYF	TGTGCCAGCAGGGGACAGGGGACGAGAAACATTCAGTACTTC
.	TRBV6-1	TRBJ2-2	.	CASRVGNTGELFF	TGTGCCAGCCGAGTCGGAAACACCGGGGAGCTGTTTTTT
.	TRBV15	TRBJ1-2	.	CATSRDRGASYGYTF	TGTGCCACCAGCAGAGATAGAGGGGCTTCCTATGGCTACACCTTC
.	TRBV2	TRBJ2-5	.	CASSVKETQYF	TGTGCCAGCAGTGTAAAGGAGACCCAGTACTTC
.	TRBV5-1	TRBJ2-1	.	CASSLEGGTFSYNEQFF	TGCGCCAGCAGCTTGGAGGGCGGGACGTTCTCCTACAATGAGCAGTTCTTC
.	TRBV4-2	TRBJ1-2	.	CASSPDSVGNYGYTF	TGTGCCAGCAGCCCGGACTCCGTGGGCAACTATGGCTACACCTTC
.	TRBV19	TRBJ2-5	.	CASSVGIRETQYF	TGTGCCAGTAGTGTGGGGATTCGGGAGACCCAGTACTTC
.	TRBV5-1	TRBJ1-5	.	CASSLSGDSNQPQHF	TGCGCCAGCAGCTTATCAGGAGATAGCAATCAGCCCCAGCATTTT
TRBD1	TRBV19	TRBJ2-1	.	CASRPAGTATYNEQFF	TGTGCCAGTAGGCCTGCCGGGACAGCCACCTACAATGAGCAGTTCTTC
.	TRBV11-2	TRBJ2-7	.	CASSTRRGSYEQYF	TGTGCCAGCAGCACCCGACGGGGCTCCTACGAGCAGTACTTC
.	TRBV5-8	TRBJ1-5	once	CASSFSDHKNGQPQHF	TGTGCCAGCAGCTTCTCGGATCACAAAAACGGTCAGCCCCAGCATTTT
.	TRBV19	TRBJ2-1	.	CASSLLGGADNEQFF	TGTGCCAGTAGCCTCTTGGGGGGGGCAGACAATGAGCAGTTCTTC
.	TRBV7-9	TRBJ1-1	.	CASSFPKQAMNTEAFF	TGTGCCAGCAGCTTTCCCAAGCAGGCGATGAACACTGAAGCTTTCTTT
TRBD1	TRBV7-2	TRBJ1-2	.	CASTSAGQVYGYTF	TGTGCCAGCACCTCTGCGGGACAGGTCTATGGCTACACCTTC
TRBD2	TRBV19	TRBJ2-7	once	CASSPGGAGYEQYF	TGTGCCAGTAGCCCCGGGGGGGCTGGCTACGAGCAGTACTTC
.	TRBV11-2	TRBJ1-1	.	CASSLGNGGLNTEAFF	TGTGCCAGCAGCTTAGGAAACGGGGGACTGAACACTGAAGCTTTCTTT
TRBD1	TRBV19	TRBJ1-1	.	CASNQGASFIEAFF	TGTGCCAGTAACCAGGGGGCCTCGTTTATAGAAGCTTTCTTT
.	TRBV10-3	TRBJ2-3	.	CAISESGATQYF	TGTGCCATCAGTGAGTCGGGTGCTACGCAGTATTTT
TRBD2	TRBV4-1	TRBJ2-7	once	CASSQPVTSGGYEQYF	TGCGCCAGCAGCCAACCTGTGACTAGCGGGGGGTACGAGCAGTACTTC
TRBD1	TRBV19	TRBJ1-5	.	CASKETGGLQPQHF	TGTGCCAGTAAGGAGACAGGGGGCCTTCAGCCCCAGCATTTT
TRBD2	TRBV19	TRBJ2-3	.	CASSWPSGSTDTQYF	TGTGCCAGTAGTTGGCCTAGCGGAAGCACAGATACGCAGTATTTT
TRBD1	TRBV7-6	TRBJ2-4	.	CASSQGTGQGIAKNIQYF	TGTGCCAGCAGCCAGGGGACAGGACAGGGTATAGCCAAAAACATTCAGTACTTC
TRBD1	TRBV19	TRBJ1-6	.	CASSPHRGQAPSNNSPLHF	TGTGCCAGTAGCCCTCACAGGGGGCAGGCCCCATCCAATAATTCACCCCTCCACTTT
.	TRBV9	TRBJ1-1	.	CASSVGQMNTEAFF	TGTGCCAGCAGCGTAGGGCAGATGAACACTGAAGCTTTCTTT